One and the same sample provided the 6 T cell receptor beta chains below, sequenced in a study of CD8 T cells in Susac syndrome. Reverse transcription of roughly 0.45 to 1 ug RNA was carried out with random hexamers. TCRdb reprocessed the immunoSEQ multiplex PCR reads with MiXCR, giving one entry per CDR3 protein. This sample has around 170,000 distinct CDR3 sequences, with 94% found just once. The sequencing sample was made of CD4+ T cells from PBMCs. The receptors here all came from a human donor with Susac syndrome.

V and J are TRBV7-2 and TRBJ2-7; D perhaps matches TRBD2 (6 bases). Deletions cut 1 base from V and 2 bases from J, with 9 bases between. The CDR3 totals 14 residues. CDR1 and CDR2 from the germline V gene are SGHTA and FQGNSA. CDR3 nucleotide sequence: TGTGCCAGCAGCTTAGACGGGGGACCCTACGAGCAGTACTTC. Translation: CASSLDGGPYEQYF.

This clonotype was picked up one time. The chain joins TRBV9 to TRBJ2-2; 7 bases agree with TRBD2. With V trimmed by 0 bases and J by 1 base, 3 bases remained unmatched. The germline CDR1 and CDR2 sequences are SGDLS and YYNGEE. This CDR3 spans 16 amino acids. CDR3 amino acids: CASSVVGGGNTGELFF. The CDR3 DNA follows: TGTGCCAGCAGCGTAGTCGGCGGGGGGAACACCGGGGAGCTGTTTTTT.

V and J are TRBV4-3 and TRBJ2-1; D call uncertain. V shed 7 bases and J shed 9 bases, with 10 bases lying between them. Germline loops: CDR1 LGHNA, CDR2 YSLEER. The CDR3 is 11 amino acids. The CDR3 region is CASKGKGEQFF. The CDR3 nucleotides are TGCGCCAGCAAAGGAAAGGGTGAGCAGTTCTTC.

CDR3 nucleotides: TGCGCCAGCAGCTTGGAGGGCGGGGCAGAGACCCAGTACTTC. Translating gives CASSLEGGAETQYF. The rearrangement joins TRBV5-1 to TRBJ2-5; a weak D match, TRBD2 (6 bases). The CDR3 consists of 14 residues. V gave up 0 bases and J gave up 4 bases, with 10 bases separating them. Germline V gene sequence: CDR1 SGHRS, CDR2 YFSETQ.

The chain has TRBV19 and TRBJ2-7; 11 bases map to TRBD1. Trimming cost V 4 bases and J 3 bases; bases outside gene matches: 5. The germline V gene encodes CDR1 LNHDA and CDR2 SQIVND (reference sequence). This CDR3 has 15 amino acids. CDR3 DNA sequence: TGTGCCAGTAGTACGCCCGGGACAGGGGGCTACGAGCAGTACTTC. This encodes CASSTPGTGGYEQYF.

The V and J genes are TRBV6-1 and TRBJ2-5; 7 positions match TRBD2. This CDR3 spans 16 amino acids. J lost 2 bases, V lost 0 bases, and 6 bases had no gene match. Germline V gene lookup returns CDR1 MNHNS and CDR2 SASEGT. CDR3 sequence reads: CASSEAGGTKQETQYF. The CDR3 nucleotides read TGTGCCAGCAGTGAAGCCGGGGGGACTAAACAAGAGACCCAGTACTTC.